Listed below are T cell receptor beta chains from one sample, sequenced in a study of radiotherapy plus CTLA-4 blockade in lung cancer. Clones were read by immunoSEQ multiplex PCR, and TCRdb kept only the in-frame ones, dropping some. Counted here are 51,000 or so clones, approximately 90% occurring once; the ten biggest clones make up 7.8%. This material consisted of peripheral blood, taken from a patient treated with radiotherapy plus ipilimumab. The receptor source for this set is a human donor with non-small cell lung cancer whose response to radiotherapy plus ipilimumab could not be evaluated. Both conserved end residues are part of each CDR3.

J,V,CDR3
TRBJ2-5,TRBV9,CASSVDEGGPRETQYF
TRBJ1-2,TRBV5-4,CASSSDRVGGYTF
TRBJ2-3,TRBV18,CASSPPGQLDTQYF
TRBJ2-2,TRBV28,CASSLFLSGGTTGELFF
TRBJ2-7,TRBV6-6,CASSYYFEGYEQYF
TRBJ2-3,TRBV28,CASSLELGGRATDTQYF
TRBJ1-2,TRBV19,CASMITGTGLYGYTF
TRBJ2-7,TRBV4-2,CASSQETSGLYEQYF
TRBJ1-1,TRBV6-5,CASSYSSSVNTEAFF
TRBJ1-2,TRBV28,CASSFLQENYGYTF
TRBJ1-1,TRBV6-6,CASSYAGGDTEAFF
TRBJ2-2,TRBV7-2,CASTGPGLSPNTGELFF
TRBJ1-2,TRBV4-3,CASSQVPDRENYYGYTF
TRBJ1-4,TRBV28,CASSYRVKNEKLFF
TRBJ2-3,TRBV4-3,CASSQSRVRPTDTQYF
TRBJ2-2,TRBV9,CASSVRQGGSGELFF
TRBJ2-7,TRBV7-2,CASSLGGRARYEQYF
TRBJ1-2,TRBV14,CASSRLEAAGYTF
TRBJ2-3,TRBV5-1,CASSLTGGADTQYF
TRBJ1-5,TRBV7-2,CASSLIQGKEQPQHF
TRBJ1-2,TRBV2,CASSQRDRDYGYTF
TRBJ2-5,TRBV7-2,CASRTLAGGQETQYF
TRBJ1-4,TRBV5-4,CASSLGGQGAATNEKLFF
TRBJ2-2,TRBV19,CASRDLSGRVDTGELFF
TRBJ2-3,TRBV10-2,CASSWTGATDTQYF
TRBJ2-7,TRBV20-1,CSAGGPYEQYF